The present T cell receptor (beta chain) was sequenced within a study of PD-1 blockade in classical Hodgkin lymphoma. Study results and caveats: The baseline diversity of complete responders showed similarity to that of newly diagnosed patients.

The data were produced by immunoSEQ multiplex PCR, yet TCRdb's version contains in-frame clones alone and is incomplete. The profile shows 95,000 or so clones, 80% to 85% of them singletons. On this clone: Its antigen is currently unknown.

The V gene end was trimmed by 4 bases and the J gene end by 4 bases; junction bases not matched to a gene: 10. The CDR3 consists of 16 residues. Germline CDR1 reads SQVTM; CDR2 reads ANQGSEA. All the patients suffered relapse after autologous stem cell transplantation, and brentuximab vedotin exposure differed. Sample: peripheral blood mononuclear cells (PBMCs), taken at baseline. The TCR was taken from a human donor with classical Hodgkin lymphoma. The chain uses TRBV29-1 and TRBJ2-1, with 10 positions matching TRBD1. CDR3 sequence (DNA): TGCAGCGTTGCCCGGGACAGGGGTTTTCGGTACAATGAGCAGTTCTTC. Encoded protein: CSVARDRGFRYNEQFF.